The TCR beta chain described here comes from a study of blood T cell repertoires in COVID-19. Overall study context: Sites across the United States, Italy and Spain contributed samples from acute and convalescent COVID-19.

The table came from immunoSEQ multiplex PCR; TCRdb's copy has only in-frame clones and leaves some out. The sample holds some 350,000 clones, nearly 90% seen once. With 3 bases removed from V and 3 bases from J, the gap between germline ends came to 10 bases. Germline V CDR1 and CDR2: SGHTA, FQGTGA. CDR3 length: 14 residues. V is TRBV7-3 and J is TRBJ2-3; D perhaps matches TRBD1 (6 bases). The receptor was isolated from a man between 18 and 29 years old with active or convalescent COVID-19. The material sequenced was peripheral blood. The CDR3 loop is CASSLQRGTDTQYF. In DNA form, the CDR3 reads TGTGCCAGCAGCTTGCAGAGGGGGACAGATACGCAGTATTTT. Together with reference TRBV7-3 and TRBJ2-3, the CDR3 gives the full variable domain: GAGVSQTPSNKVTEKGKYVELRCDPISGHTALYWYRQSLGQGPEFLIYFQGTGAADDSGLPNDRFFAVRPEGSVSTLKIQRTERGDSAVYLCASSLQRGTDTQYFGPGTRLTVL.